The 2 T cell receptor beta chains listed next were all sequenced from one sample in a study of early T cells in non-severe SARS-CoV-2 infection. Each CDR3 protein gets one entry after TCRdb re-called the 5' RACE reads with MiXCR. Of tens of thousands of distinct CDR3 sequences detected, more than 15% appear once; the ten largest clones hold about 8.8%. The material sequenced was whole blood, taken at baseline. All receptors derive from an adult who was a healthcare worker with PCR-confirmed SARS-CoV-2 infection or an uninfected control (not recorded which).

This clonotype showed up just a few times. The V gene is TRBV20-1, the J gene TRBJ2-7, with D unresolved. Germline CDR1 is DFQATT and CDR2 is SNEGSKA (reference sequence). The CDR3 spans 12 residues. The germline V and J ends were trimmed by 0 bases and 6 bases, with 9 bases remaining between them. The CDR3 DNA reads as TGCAGTGCTAGAGAATCCCCGCCCGAGCAGTACTTC. Its protein is CSARESPPEQYF.

This clonotype turned up a few times. This chain joins TRBV21-1 and TRBJ2-4; the tabulated D call, TRBD1, remains unverified against the DNA. TRBV21-1 is deemed a pseudogene. This CDR3 comprises 17 residues. This CDR3 is CASSKGSRGPAKNIQYF. The DNA for the CDR3 is TGTGCCAGCAGCAAAGGATCGAGGGGACCGGCCAAAAACATTCAGTACTTC.